This TCR beta chain was sequenced during a study of blood T cell repertoires in COVID-19. On the study more broadly: Samples came from the United States, Italy and Spain, spanning acute and convalescent COVID-19.

Self-reported history from a screening survey and questionnaire set each donor's cohort. CDR1 is LGHNA, CDR2 YNFKEQ, per germline. Trimming cost V 1 base and J 0 bases, with 4 bases left between them. This CDR3 has 14 amino acids. Original processing notes: Reference gene primers were amplified, and this amplification served to estimate nucleated cell counts. TCRdb keeps only in-frame clones here, not all; method: immunoSEQ multiplex PCR. The V and J calls and the clone size are those of that table, but D and trimming were determined from the DNA. Of roughly 220,000 clones listed, about 90% are singletons.

The V and J genes are TRBV4-2 and TRBJ1-3; D not resolved. Sequencing used PBMCs or T cells enriched from blood (not recorded which). The clonotype comes from a woman aged 45-60 years with acute COVID-19. The CDR3 sequence is CASSQASSGNTIYF. CDR3 DNA: TGTGCCAGCAGCCAAGCGAGCTCTGGAAACACCATATATTTT.